This TCR beta chain was documented in a study of T cell responses to AZD1222 COVID-19 vaccine. Across the whole study: Investigators merged groups given second doses at roughly 4 or roughly 12 weeks. The study, taken as a whole, reports: The study reported that nearly half of spike-specific TCRs target unmutated variant regions. Spike as a whole was targeted by vaccine-associated CD4 TCRs, dominant at 160-218 and 743-854. Donor demographics were predominantly white British with a female majority; clonal diversity may be underestimated.

A word on this clone: What it recognizes is unknown.

The CDR3 covers 13 residues. Trimming removed 1 base from V and 5 bases from J, with 7 bases in between. Germline values: CDR1 SGHDT, CDR2 YYEEEE. Measured with immunoSEQ multiplex PCR; TCRdb has only the in-frame clones, and not every one. The sample consists of about 160,000 clones, 90% to 95% of them appearing once. This sample comprised peripheral blood, obtained on day 0 of AZD1222 vaccination. This TCR was recovered from an adult in good health. This sequence joins TRBV5-6 and TRBJ2-1; D remains ambiguous. The CDR3 DNA is TGTGCCAGCAGCTTGCAGTACAACAATGAGCAGTTCTTC. Residues: CASSLQYNNEQFF.